Listed here are 13 T cell receptor beta chains from one sample, sequenced in a study of identical twins. One entry per CDR3 protein, called by TCRdb with MiXCR from the 5' RACE reads. This sample has roughly 1.6 million distinct CDR3 sequences; about 30% occur once, and the top ten carry under 0.35%. The sample comprised cord blood. The source of these receptors is a newborn girl in good health.

This clonotype occurred a few times. The gene calls are TRBV28 and TRBJ2-1; no clear D. The germline gives CDR1 MDHEN, CDR2 SYDVKM. Trimming left V 3 bases short and J 8 bases short, with 14 bases between. This CDR3 spans 14 amino acids. This CDR3 reads CASSFQIRVDEQFF. The CDR3 nucleotides are TGTGCCAGCAGTTTTCAGATACGGGTGGATGAGCAGTTCTTC.

This clonotype has more than one count but fewer than ten. The chain is built from TRBV7-8 and TRBJ2-7; unclear D gene. Germline assignment: CDR1 SGHVS and CDR2 FQNEAQ. The V end was cut by 5 bases, the J end by 0 bases, with 14 bases between. This CDR3 is 15 amino acids long. The CDR3 DNA reads TGTGCCAGCAGCGCGAAGGACGTGAACTCCTACGAGCAGTACTTC. It yields the protein CASSAKDVNSYEQYF.

This clonotype was counted only a few times. The chain joins TRBV5-1 to TRBJ2-1, with D hard to call. The ends were cut back, 0 bases at V and 4 bases at J, with 11 bases in the middle. The CDR3 has 15 amino acids. CDR1 and CDR2 from the germline V gene are SGHRS and YFSETQ. CDR3 sequence (DNA): TGCGCCAGCAGCTTGGGTCCTCAGGCTTACAATGAGCAGTTCTTC. Encoded protein: CASSLGPQAYNEQFF.

This clonotype has a handful of counts. The V call is TRBV27, the J call TRBJ2-1; 16 nucleotides align to TRBD2. The CDR3 is made up of 15 amino acids. Germline V gives CDR1 MNHEY, CDR2 SMNVEV (reference sequence). Trimming cost V 5 bases and J 9 bases; bases outside gene matches: 4. CDR3 DNA: TGTGCCAGCAGTGTAGGGACTAGCGGGAGGGGTGAGCAGTTCTTC. Amino acids: CASSVGTSGRGEQFF.

Worth noting for this clonotype: The junction departs from germline at one end; a sequencing error may be responsible. The rearrangement joins TRBV24-1 to TRBJ2-5, with a possible D match to TRBD2 (5 bases). This CDR3 region has 16 residues. CDR1 and CDR2 (germline): KGHDR, SFDVKD. Here the CDR3 DNA reads TGTACCACCAGTGATCCAAGTGATAGCGTTCGAGAGACCCAGTACTTC. Encoded protein: CTTSDPSDSVRETQYF.

The genes are TRBV21-1 and TRBJ1-3. TRBV21-1 is given as a pseudogene. The CDR3 spans 14 residues. In DNA form, the CDR3 reads TGTGCCAGCAGCAAAGCTCGTTTAGGAAACACCATATATTTT. This sequence encodes CASSKARLGNTIYF.

In its sample, this clonotype was seen a few times. The rearrangement links TRBV7-9 to TRBJ2-3; TRBD2 agrees at 10 bases. This CDR3 spans 16 amino acids. Losses at the gene ends were 2 bases for V and 6 bases for J; bases not matched to a gene: 8. CDR1 and CDR2 from the germline V gene are SEHNR and FQNEAQ (reference sequence). The CDR3 protein is CASSLYASGRADTQYF. The CDR3 DNA is TGTGCCAGCAGCTTATACGCTAGCGGGAGAGCGGATACGCAGTATTTT.

This clonotype was detected a few times. The chain joins TRBV2 to TRBJ2-1; 14 bases map to TRBD2. Looked up from germline, CDR1 is SNHLY and CDR2 is FYNNEI. V dropped 7 bases and J dropped 1; count of bases not matched to a gene: 6. This CDR3 is 17 amino acids long. CDR3 nucleotides: TGTGCCAGCATGGGGGGACTAGCGGGAGAATCCTACAATGAGCAGTTCTTC. It encodes CASMGGLAGESYNEQFF.

This clonotype has more than one count but fewer than ten. V is TRBV6-1 and J is TRBJ2-5, with D uncertain. Germline lookup yields CDR1 MNHNS and CDR2 SASEGT. V lost 4 bases and J 11 bases, leaving 11 bases between the germline ends. This CDR3 is 11 amino acids long. CDR3 nucleotide sequence: TGTGCCAGCAGTGGACTGTTACCTCAGTACTTC. The encoded protein is CASSGLLPQYF.

The V and J genes are TRBV4-2 and TRBJ1-1, with D unclear. Germline V lookup: CDR1 LGHNA, CDR2 YNFKEQ. Trimming removed 4 bases at V and 4 bases at J, with 16 bases between. The CDR3 loop spans 15 amino acids. CDR3 amino acids: CASSPPEVGVTEAFF. In DNA form, the CDR3 reads TGTGCCAGCAGCCCCCCCGAGGTAGGAGTCACTGAAGCTTTCTTT.

This chain uses TRBV4-1 with TRBJ2-1; 9 bases match TRBD2. Germline lookup yields CDR1 MGHRA and CDR2 YSYEKL. V was pared by 0 bases and J by 3 bases, with 15 bases of the junction left unmatched. This CDR3 is 20 amino acids long. The CDR3 spells CASSQDPDSGGPVFYNEQFF. For the CDR3, the DNA is TGCGCCAGCAGCCAAGATCCCGACAGCGGGGGGCCTGTTTTCTACAATGAGCAGTTCTTC.

There are a few counts of this clonotype. This chain connects TRBV6-6 to TRBJ1-1, with D perhaps TRBD1 (6 bases). V was clipped by 5 bases and J by 5 bases, with 21 bases between them. Germline V CDR1 and CDR2: MNHNY, SVGAGI (reference sequence). The CDR3 extends over 16 amino acids. The CDR3 nucleotides are TGTGCCAGCAGTGCCCTCCAATTAACCAGGGGTACTGAAGCTTTCTTT. Residues: CASSALQLTRGTEAFF.

The chain has TRBV7-2 and TRBJ1-1; D is unclear. The V gene's germline CDR1 is SGHTA and CDR2 FQGNSA. Trimming cost V 1 base and J 0 bases, with 12 bases left between them. CDR3 length: 16 amino acids. CDR3 sequence (DNA): TGTGCCAGCAGCTTAGATGGCGGGTTCATGAACACTGAAGCTTTCTTT. Translating gives CASSLDGGFMNTEAFF.